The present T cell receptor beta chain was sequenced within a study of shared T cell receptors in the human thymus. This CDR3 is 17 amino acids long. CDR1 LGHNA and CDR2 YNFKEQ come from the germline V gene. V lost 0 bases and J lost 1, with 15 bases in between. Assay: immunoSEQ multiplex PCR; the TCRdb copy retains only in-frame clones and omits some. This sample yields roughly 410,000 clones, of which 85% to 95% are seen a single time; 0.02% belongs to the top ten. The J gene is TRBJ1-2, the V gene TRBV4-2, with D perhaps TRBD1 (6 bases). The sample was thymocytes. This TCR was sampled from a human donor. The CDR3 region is CASSQDLSGANNYGYTF. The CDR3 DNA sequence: TGTGCCAGCAGCCAAGATCTATCAGGGGCGAATAACTATGGCTACACCTTC.